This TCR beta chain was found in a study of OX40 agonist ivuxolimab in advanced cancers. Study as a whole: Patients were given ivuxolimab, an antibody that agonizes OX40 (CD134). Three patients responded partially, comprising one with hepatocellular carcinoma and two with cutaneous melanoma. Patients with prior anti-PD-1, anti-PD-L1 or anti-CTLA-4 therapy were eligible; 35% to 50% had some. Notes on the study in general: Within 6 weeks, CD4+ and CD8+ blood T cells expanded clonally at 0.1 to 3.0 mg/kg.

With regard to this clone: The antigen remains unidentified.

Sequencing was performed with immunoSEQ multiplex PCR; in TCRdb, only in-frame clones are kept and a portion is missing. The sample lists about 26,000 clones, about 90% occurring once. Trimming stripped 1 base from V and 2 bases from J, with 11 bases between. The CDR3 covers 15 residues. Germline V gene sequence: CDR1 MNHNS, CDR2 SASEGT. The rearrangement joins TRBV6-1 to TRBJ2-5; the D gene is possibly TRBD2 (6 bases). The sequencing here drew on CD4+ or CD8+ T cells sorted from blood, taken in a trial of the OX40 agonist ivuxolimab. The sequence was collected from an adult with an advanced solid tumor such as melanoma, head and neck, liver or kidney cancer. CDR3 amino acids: CASSEVRGVQETQYF. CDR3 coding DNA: TGTGCCAGCAGTGAAGTTCGCGGGGTGCAAGAGACCCAGTACTTC.